The source of this TCR beta chain is a study of blood T cell repertoires in COVID-19. CDR1 is MGHRA, CDR2 YSYEKL, per germline. This CDR3 comprises 15 residues. The V and J ends lost 7 bases and 0 bases respectively, with 13 bases between them. Profiling relied on immunoSEQ multiplex PCR, and the TCRdb table lists in-frame clones only, not all of them. The data show approximately 250,000 clones, about 90% seen once. The TCR sequence derives from a woman aged 70 to 79 with COVID-19, enrolled during active disease. Sequencing was performed on peripheral blood. The rearrangement joins TRBV4-1 to TRBJ1-3; the D is unclear. The CDR3 sequence: CASKRTFGSGNTIYF. The CDR3 bases are TGCGCCAGCAAAAGGACTTTCGGCTCTGGAAACACCATATATTTT.